This note documents a single TCR beta chain sequence. What it binds is not known. The data stem from a study of cytomegalovirus exposure and HLA in healthy donors. Study-wide background: Researchers previously reported finding 100 million or so unique TCR beta sequences from roughly 170 million T cells. In an early release, HLA-typed donors contributed some 88 million unique TCR sequences.

The CDR3 sequence is 14 residues long. The germline V gene has CDR1 LNHDA and CDR2 SQIVND (reference sequence). The V segment lost 3 bases and the J segment 6 bases; nucleotides outside the gene matches: 5. The study, taken as a whole, reports: Cytomegalovirus-associated status was assigned to roughly 160 TCR beta chains. A link between a missense DCLRE1C variant and TCR beta V- and J-gene trimming emerged from a later analysis.

This PCR relied on a set of 60 Vbeta primers and 13 Jbeta primers. Using immunoSEQ multiplex PCR, the repertoire was profiled, and TCRdb retains in-frame clones only, with some absent. The data contain over 150,000 clones, 87% of them singletons. The material sequenced was PBMCs. The genes are TRBV19 and TRBJ2-7; 10 bases match TRBD2. The sequence was obtained from a woman aged 25 to 45 in good health and CMV-seronegative. The CDR3 DNA is TGTGCCAGTAGTATCGGTCTAGCGGGAGCCGAGCAGTACTTC. Translation gives CASSIGLAGAEQYF. The full variable domain, its missing parts supplied by reference TRBV19 and TRBJ2-7, is DGGITQSPKYLFRKEGQNVTLSCEQNLNHDAMYWYRQDPGQGLRLIYYSQIVNDFQKGDIAEGYSVSREKKESFPLTVTSAQKNPTAFYLCASSIGLAGAEQYFGPGTRLTVT.